This is a list of T cell receptor beta chains from one sample in a study of T cell responses to AZD1222 COVID-19 vaccine. The table came from immunoSEQ multiplex PCR; TCRdb's copy has only in-frame clones and leaves some out. This repertoire shows fewer than 70,000 clones, over 60% found once; its top ten account for around 3.5%. The material was peripheral blood, obtained 28 days after the second AZD1222 dose. The origin of the receptors is an adult who received the AZD1222 COVID-19 vaccine. Each CDR3 is given with its conserved first and last residue. Each record gives: V gene, clone size, D gene, J gene, CDR3 DNA, CDR3 protein. D genes are given only for firm matches. Size values are once, few and many counts, or a class for expanded clones, and some rows have none.

TRBV11-3,once,NA,TRBJ2-7,TGTGCCAGCAGCTTAGGGGCCGGGCCAATATTCTCCTACGAGCAGTACTTC,CASSLGAGPIFSYEQYF
TRBV11-3,NA,TRBD1,TRBJ1-2,TGTGCCAGCAGCCGCCCGGGACAGGGTAGCCTCCTACATGGCTACACCTTC,CASSRPGQGSLLHGYTF
TRBV13,NA,NA,TRBJ2-3,TGTGCCAGCAGCCCCCGGACAGAAACAGATACGCAGTATTTT,CASSPRTETDTQYF
TRBV7-8,few,NA,TRBJ1-3,TGTGCCAGCAGCCCCGGCGGAAACACCATATATTTT,CASSPGGNTIYF
TRBV7-9,NA,NA,TRBJ2-7,TGTGCCAGCAGCCCGCCCAGGACAGACTCCTACGAGCAGTACTTC,CASSPPRTDSYEQYF
TRBV28,few,TRBD1,TRBJ1-6,TGTGCCAGCAGTTTCAGACAGGGAAGCTCACCCCTCCACTTT,CASSFRQGSSPLHF
TRBV4-1,NA,TRBD1,TRBJ1-5,TGCGCCAGCAGCCAAGCGACAGGGGAGTATCAGCCCCAGCATTTT,CASSQATGEYQPQHF
TRBV12-3/TRBV12-4,NA,NA,TRBJ1-1,TGTGCCAGCAGTTTTACAGTGAACACTGAAGCTTTCTTT,CASSFTVNTEAFF
TRBV12-3/TRBV12-4,few,NA,TRBJ1-1,TGTGCCAGCAGTTTAGCAAACACTGAAGCTTTCTTT,CASSLANTEAFF
TRBV4-3,NA,NA,TRBJ1-2,TGCGCCAGCAGCCAAGATCCCACAGGCTATAGCTACACCTTC,CASSQDPTGYSYTF
TRBV2,once,NA,TRBJ1-2,TGTGCCAGCAGCCCGGACAGAGGTAACTATGGCTACACCTTC,CASSPDRGNYGYTF
TRBV13,NA,NA,TRBJ2-7,TGTGCCAGCAGCTCAATCGGGGGATACGAGCAGTACTTC,CASSSIGGYEQYF
TRBV19,NA,NA,TRBJ1-2,TGTGCCAGTAGTTCTAGAGTCTATGGCTACACCTTC,CASSSRVYGYTF
TRBV12-3/TRBV12-4,NA,NA,TRBJ1-6,TGTGCCAGCAGTTTAGAAGGGGTGTCACCCCTCCACTTT,CASSLEGVSPLHF
TRBV13,NA,TRBD1,TRBJ2-5,TGTGCCAGCAGCCAAGGGGGACAGGGGGCCGGAGAGACCCAGTACTTC,CASSQGGQGAGETQYF
TRBV5-1,NA,NA,TRBJ2-2,TGCGCCAGCAGCTTGGGGACAATAGCCGGGGAGCTGTTTTTT,CASSLGTIAGELFF
TRBV6-2/TRBV6-3,NA,TRBD2,TRBJ2-1,TGTGCCAGCACCCCCTGGGGGACTAGCGGGGATCGGGGCAATGAGCAGTTCTTC,CASTPWGTSGDRGNEQFF
TRBV5-1,many,NA,TRBJ2-7,TGCGCCAGCAGCTTGTCAGGGGTGCAGTACTTC,CASSLSGVQYF
TRBV10-3,NA,NA,TRBJ1-2,TGTGCCATCAGTGAAGAAGTACACTATGGCTACACCTTC,CAISEEVHYGYTF
TRBV28,NA,TRBD1,TRBJ2-2,TGTGCCAGCAGTTTAGCGGGACAGGGGGCCGGGGAGCTGTTTTTT,CASSLAGQGAGELFF
TRBV19,NA,TRBD1,TRBJ1-5,TGTGCCAGCAATGATTCGGGACAGGGGGATCAGCCCCAGCATTTT,CASNDSGQGDQPQHF
TRBV5-1,NA,TRBD1,TRBJ2-7,TGCGCCAGCAGCTTGGAGGGGACAGCTCACGAGCAGTACTTC,CASSLEGTAHEQYF
TRBV5-4,NA,NA,TRBJ2-1,TGTGCCAGCACCCAAGGACAGAACAATGAGCAGTTCTTC,CASTQGQNNEQFF
TRBV28,once,TRBD1,TRBJ2-3,TGTGCCAGCAGTTCCGGGACAGGGCAAGGGACGCAGTATTTT,CASSSGTGQGTQYF
TRBV28,NA,NA,TRBJ1-5,TGTGCCAGCAGTTTAAGCCCCCCGGGGGGGTGGCGCAATCAGCCCCAGCATTTT,CASSLSPPGGWRNQPQHF
TRBV3-1/TRBV3-2,NA,TRBD1,TRBJ2-4,TGTGCCAGCAGCCAAGAGTGGGACAGGGGCATTCAGTACTTC,CASSQEWDRGIQYF
TRBV19,few,TRBD1,TRBJ2-7,TGTGCCAGTAGCTTGAACCGGGACAGGTACGAGCAGTACTTC,CASSLNRDRYEQYF
TRBV5-5,once,NA,TRBJ1-3,TGTGCCAGCAGCTTGGGTTACGGGCCACTCTCTGGAAACACCATATATTTT,CASSLGYGPLSGNTIYF
TRBV15,few,NA,TRBJ1-6,TGTGCCACCAGCAGAGATCGTCCGGACATTAACAATAATTCACCCCTCCACTTT,CATSRDRPDINNNSPLHF
TRBV3-1/TRBV3-2,NA,TRBD2,TRBJ2-5,TGTGCCAGCAGCCTAAGAAGCCGGACCCGAGCGGGGGGGCGTAGGCCAGAGACCCAGTACTTC,CASSLRSRTRAGGRRPETQYF
TRBV6-5,NA,NA,TRBJ2-6,TGTGCCAGCAGTCCGGCGGGGGCCCGGGCCAACGTCCTGACTTTC,CASSPAGARANVLTF
TRBV6-5,NA,TRBD1,TRBJ1-4,TGTGCCAGCAGTTACGCGGGACAGGGGATTGAAAAACTGTTTTTT,CASSYAGQGIEKLFF
TRBV3-1/TRBV3-2,NA,TRBD1,TRBJ1-1,TGTGCCAGCAGAGACAGGGTGGGGACTGAAGCTTTCTTT,CASRDRVGTEAFF
TRBV19,NA,TRBD2,TRBJ2-5,TGTGCCAGTAGTACTCCCACTAGCGGGGGGAATTTGAGGGAGACCCAGTACTTC,CASSTPTSGGNLRETQYF
TRBV10-3,NA,TRBD2,TRBJ2-7,TGTGCCATCAGTGACCCAGCGGGGAGCTCCTACGAGCAGTACTTC,CAISDPAGSSYEQYF
TRBV27,NA,TRBD1,TRBJ1-1,TGTGTTAGCCGCCCGGGACAGGGGTTCAAGAACACTGAAGCTTTCTTT,CVSRPGQGFKNTEAFF
TRBV10-3,NA,TRBD2,TRBJ2-7,TGTGCCATCAGTGACCTAGCGGGGGTCGGGGGTGAGCAGTACTTC,CAISDLAGVGGEQYF
TRBV3-1/TRBV3-2,few,NA,TRBJ2-1,TGTGCCAGCAGCCAAGACATCGGGAGCTCCTACAATGAGCAGTTCTTC,CASSQDIGSSYNEQFF
TRBV5-4,NA,TRBD1,TRBJ1-6,TGTGCCAGCAGCGCAGCTACAGGGGCCAGAAGTTCACCCCTCCACTTT,CASSAATGARSSPLHF
TRBV10-1,NA,TRBD2,TRBJ2-5,TGCGCCAGCAGTGAGATGGCTAGCGGGGGGGCGGAGACCCAGTACTTC,CASSEMASGGAETQYF
TRBV30,NA,NA,TRBJ1-1,TGTGCCTGGAGTGTAAATCTGGCTGAAGCTTTCTTT,CAWSVNLAEAFF
TRBV7-6,NA,NA,TRBJ2-2,TGTGCCAGCAGTTCTCCTTTGGACAGACCCAACACCGGGGAGCTGTTTTTT,CASSSPLDRPNTGELFF